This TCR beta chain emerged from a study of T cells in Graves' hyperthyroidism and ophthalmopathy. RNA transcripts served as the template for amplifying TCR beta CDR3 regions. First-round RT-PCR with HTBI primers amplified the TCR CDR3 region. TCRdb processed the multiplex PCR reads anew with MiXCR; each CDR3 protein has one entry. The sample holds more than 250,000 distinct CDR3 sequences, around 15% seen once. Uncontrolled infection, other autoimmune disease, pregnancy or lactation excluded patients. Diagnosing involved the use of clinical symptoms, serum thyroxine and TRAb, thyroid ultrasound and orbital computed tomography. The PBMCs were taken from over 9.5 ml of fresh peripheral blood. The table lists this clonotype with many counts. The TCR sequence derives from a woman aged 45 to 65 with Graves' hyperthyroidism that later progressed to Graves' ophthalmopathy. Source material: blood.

CDR3 protein: CASSPIDGNAEETQYF. CDR3 sequence (DNA): TGTGCCAGCTCACCTATAGACGGCAATGCAGAGGAGACCCAGTACTTC. This chain links TRBV18 with TRBJ2-5; D is ambiguous. This CDR3 region has 16 residues. CDR1 is KGHSH, CDR2 LQKENI, per germline. The germline V and J ends were trimmed by 3 bases and 5 bases, with 19 bases remaining between them. Filled out from reference TRBV18 and TRBJ2-5, the complete variable domain reads NAGVMQNPRHLVRRRGQEARLRCSPMKGHSHVYWYRQLPEEGLKFMVYLQKENIIDESGMPKERFSAEFPKEGPSILRIQQVVRGDSAAYFCASSPIDGNAEETQYFGPGTRLLVL.